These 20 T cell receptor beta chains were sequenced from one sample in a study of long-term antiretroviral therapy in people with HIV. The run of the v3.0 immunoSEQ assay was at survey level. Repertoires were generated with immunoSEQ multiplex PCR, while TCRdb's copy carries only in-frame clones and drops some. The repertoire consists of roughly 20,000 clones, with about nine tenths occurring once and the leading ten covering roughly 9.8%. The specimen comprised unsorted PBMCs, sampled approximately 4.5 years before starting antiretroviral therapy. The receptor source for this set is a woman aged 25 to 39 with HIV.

CDR3 nucleotide sequence: TGTGCCAGCAGTCCACGACGTGGGAACACTGAAGCTTTCTTT. Translated: CASSPRRGNTEAFF. The chain employs TRBV6-6 and TRBJ1-1; no clear D. Trimming removed 5 bases at V and 1 base at J, with 11 bases between. In germline, CDR1 is MNHNY, CDR2 SVGAGI (reference sequence). The CDR3 consists of 14 residues.

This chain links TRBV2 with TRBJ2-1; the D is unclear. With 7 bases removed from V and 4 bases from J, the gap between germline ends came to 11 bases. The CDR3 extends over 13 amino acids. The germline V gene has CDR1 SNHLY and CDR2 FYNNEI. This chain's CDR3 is CASKGRNYNEQFF. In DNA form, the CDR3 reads TGTGCCAGCAAGGGAAGAAATTACAATGAGCAGTTCTTC.

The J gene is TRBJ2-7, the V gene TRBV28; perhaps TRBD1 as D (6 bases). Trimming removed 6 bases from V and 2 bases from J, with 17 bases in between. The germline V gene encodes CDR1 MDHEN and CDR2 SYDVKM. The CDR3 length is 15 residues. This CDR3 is CASSPGDRQTYEQYF. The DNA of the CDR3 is TGTGCCAGCAGCCCCGGAGACAGGCAGACCTACGAGCAGTACTTC.

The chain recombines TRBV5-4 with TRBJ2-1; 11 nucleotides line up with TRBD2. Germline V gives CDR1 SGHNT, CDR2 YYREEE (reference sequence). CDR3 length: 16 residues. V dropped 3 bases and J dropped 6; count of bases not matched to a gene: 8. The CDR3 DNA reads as TGTGCCAGCAGCTCACGACTAGCGGGGTTGGGCAATGAGCAGTTCTTC. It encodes CASSSRLAGLGNEQFF.

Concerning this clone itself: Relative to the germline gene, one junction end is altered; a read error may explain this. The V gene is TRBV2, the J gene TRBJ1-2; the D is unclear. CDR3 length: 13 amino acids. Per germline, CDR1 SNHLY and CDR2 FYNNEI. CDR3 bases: TGTGCCAGCAGGGAAGAGCTTAACTATGGCTACACCTTC. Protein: CASREELNYGYTF.

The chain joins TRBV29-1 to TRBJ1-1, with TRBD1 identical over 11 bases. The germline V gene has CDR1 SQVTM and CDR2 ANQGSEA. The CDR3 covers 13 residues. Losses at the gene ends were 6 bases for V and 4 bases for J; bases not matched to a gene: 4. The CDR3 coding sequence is TGCAGCGTGGCGGGACAGGGGGGCACTGAAGCTTTCTTT. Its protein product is CSVAGQGGTEAFF.

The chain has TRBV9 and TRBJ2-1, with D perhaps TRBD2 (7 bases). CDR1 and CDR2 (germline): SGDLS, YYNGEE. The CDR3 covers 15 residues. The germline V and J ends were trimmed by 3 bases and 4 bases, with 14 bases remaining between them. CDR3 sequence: CASSAAGASYNEQFF. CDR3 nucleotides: TGTGCCAGCAGCGCCGCGGGGGCCAGTTACAATGAGCAGTTCTTC.

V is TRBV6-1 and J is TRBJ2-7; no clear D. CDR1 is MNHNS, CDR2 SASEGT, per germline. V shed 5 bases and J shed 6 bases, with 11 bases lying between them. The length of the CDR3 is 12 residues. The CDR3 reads CASSLFPGEQYF. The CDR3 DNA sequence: TGTGCCAGCAGTCTATTCCCGGGCGAGCAGTACTTC.

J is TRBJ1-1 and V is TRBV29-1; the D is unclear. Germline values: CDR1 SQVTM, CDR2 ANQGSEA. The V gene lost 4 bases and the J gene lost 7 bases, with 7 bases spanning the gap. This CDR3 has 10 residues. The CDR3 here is CSVGRREAFF. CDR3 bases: TGCAGCGTTGGACGGCGTGAAGCTTTCTTT.

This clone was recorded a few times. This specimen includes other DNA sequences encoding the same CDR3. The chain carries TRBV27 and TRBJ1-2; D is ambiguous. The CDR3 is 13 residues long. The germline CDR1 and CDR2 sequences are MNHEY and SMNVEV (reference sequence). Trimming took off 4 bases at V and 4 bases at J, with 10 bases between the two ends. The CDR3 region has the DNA TGTGCCAGCAGTTCTGGGCCGATCTATGGCTACACCTTC. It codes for CASSSGPIYGYTF.

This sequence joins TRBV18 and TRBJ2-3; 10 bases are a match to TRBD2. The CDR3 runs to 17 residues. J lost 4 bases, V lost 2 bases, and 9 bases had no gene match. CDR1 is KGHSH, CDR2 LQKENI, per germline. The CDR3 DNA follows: TGTGCCAGCTCACCAGGTCAGCGGGGGGGCCGTTCAGATACGCAGTATTTT. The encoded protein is CASSPGQRGGRSDTQYF.

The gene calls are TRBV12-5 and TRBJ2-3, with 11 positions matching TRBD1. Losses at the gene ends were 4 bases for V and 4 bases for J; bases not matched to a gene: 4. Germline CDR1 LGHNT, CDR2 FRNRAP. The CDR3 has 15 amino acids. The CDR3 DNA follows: TGTGCTAGTGGTTGGGGGACAGGGGGAGCAGATACGCAGTATTTT. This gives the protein CASGWGTGGADTQYF.

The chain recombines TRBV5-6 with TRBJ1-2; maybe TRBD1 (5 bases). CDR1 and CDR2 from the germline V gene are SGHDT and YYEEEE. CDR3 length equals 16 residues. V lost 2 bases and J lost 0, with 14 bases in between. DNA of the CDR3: TGTGCCAGCAGCTTTTCCCCGACAGCCGCTAACTATGGCTACACCTTC. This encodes CASSFSPTAANYGYTF.

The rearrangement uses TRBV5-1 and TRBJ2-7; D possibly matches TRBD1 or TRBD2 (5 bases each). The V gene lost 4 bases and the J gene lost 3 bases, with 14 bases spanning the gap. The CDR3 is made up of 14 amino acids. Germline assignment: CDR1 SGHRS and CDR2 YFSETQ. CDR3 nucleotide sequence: TGCGCCAGCAGCCCTGGGACCAGTTACTACGAGCAGTACTTC. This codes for CASSPGTSYYEQYF.

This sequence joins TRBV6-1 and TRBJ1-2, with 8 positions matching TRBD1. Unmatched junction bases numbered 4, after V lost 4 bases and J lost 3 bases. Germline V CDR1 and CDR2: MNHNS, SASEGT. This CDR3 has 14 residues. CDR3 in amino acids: CASSAPGQDYGYTF. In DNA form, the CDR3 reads TGTGCCAGCAGTGCGCCGGGACAGGACTATGGCTACACCTTC.

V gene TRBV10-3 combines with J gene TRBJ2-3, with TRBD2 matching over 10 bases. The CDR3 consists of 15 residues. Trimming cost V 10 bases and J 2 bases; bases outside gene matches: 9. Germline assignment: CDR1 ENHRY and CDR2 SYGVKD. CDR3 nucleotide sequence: TGTGCCACCTTAGGGACTAGCGTACTCACAGATACGCAGTATTTT. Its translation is CATLGTSVLTDTQYF.

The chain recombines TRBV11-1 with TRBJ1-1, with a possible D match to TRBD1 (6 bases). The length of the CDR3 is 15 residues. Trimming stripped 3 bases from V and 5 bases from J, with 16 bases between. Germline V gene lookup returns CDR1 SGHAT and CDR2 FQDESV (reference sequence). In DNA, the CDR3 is TGTGCCAGCAGCTTCGGTGGTGCAGGGGTGACTGAAGCTTTCTTT. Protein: CASSFGGAGVTEAFF.

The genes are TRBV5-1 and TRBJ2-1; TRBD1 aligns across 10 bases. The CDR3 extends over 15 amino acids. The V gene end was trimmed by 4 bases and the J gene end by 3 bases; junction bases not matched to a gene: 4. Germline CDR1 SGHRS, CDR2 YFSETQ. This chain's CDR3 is CASSRGQGFYNEQFF. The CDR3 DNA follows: TGCGCCAGCAGCAGGGGACAGGGGTTCTACAATGAGCAGTTCTTC.

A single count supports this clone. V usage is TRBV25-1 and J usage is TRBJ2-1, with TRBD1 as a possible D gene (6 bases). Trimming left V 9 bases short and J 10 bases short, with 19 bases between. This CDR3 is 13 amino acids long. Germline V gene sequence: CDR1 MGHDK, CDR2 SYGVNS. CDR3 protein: CASQTAGVTEQFF. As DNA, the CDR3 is TGTGCCAGTCAAACCGCAGGGGTAACCGAGCAGTTCTTC.

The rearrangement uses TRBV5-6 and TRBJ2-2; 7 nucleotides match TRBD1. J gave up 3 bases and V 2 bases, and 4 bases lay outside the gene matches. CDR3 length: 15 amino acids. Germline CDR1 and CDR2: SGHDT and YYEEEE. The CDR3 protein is CASSFVDRDTGELFF. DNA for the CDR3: TGTGCCAGCAGCTTCGTAGACAGGGACACCGGGGAGCTGTTTTTT. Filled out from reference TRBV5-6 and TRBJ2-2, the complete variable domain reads DAGVTQSPTHLIKTRGQQVTLRCSPKSGHDTVSWYQQALGQGPQFIFQYYEEEERQRGNFPDRFSGHQFPNYSSELNVNALLLGDSALYLCASSFVDRDTGELFFGEGSRLTVL.